The clone carrying this T cell receptor beta chain occurred a few times. The antigen remains unidentified. This sample was included in a study of T-cell memory formation after mild COVID-19. The wider study: TCR clusters were mostly donor specific.

Germline V gene lookup returns CDR1 SGHTA and CDR2 FQGNSA. This CDR3 is built from 15 residues. V shed 4 bases and J shed 6 bases, with 16 bases lying between them. TCRdb passed the 5' RACE reads through MiXCR, listing each CDR3 protein once. The sample contains 270,000 or so distinct CDR3 sequences, 15% to 20% of which appear only once. Study outcomes and limitations: Contracting clones localized mainly to CM and EM when CD4+ and mainly to EMRA when CD8+.

Sequenced material: PBMCs or a T cell subset sorted from them (not recorded which). The receptor's source is a man younger than 35 who had mild COVID-19 (a few samples of this study predate the infection). Cell type and time point are not known. This sequence joins TRBV7-2 and TRBJ1-5; weak D call: TRBD1 (6 bases). CDR3 DNA: TGTGCCAGCAGCTCCCCTGCAGGGGCTGGTCAGCCCCAGCATTTT. Translated: CASSSPAGAGQPQHF.